The text below deals with one T cell receptor (beta chain). This specimen comes from a study of blood T cells in healthy people across ages. V was clipped by 4 bases and J by 3 bases; unmatched bases: 10. Per germline, CDR1 MNHEY and CDR2 SVGAGI. The CDR3 loop spans 16 amino acids. A second PCR of about 7 to 11 cycles used a sample-barcoded 5' primer and a J-beta primer mix. TCRdb fed the 5' RACE reads into MiXCR, producing one record per CDR3 protein. There are 920,000 or so distinct CDR3 sequences in the sample; 35% to 50% occur only once, and under 20% lies in the top ten. This clonotype was obtained from a woman aged 55-70 years in good health. V gene TRBV6-5 combines with J gene TRBJ2-7, with TRBD2 identical over 9 bases. The sequenced sample was blood. The CDR3 spells CASSSISGSVIYEQYF. The DNA for the CDR3 is TGTGCCAGCAGTTCGATTAGCGGGAGTGTGATCTACGAGCAGTACTTC.